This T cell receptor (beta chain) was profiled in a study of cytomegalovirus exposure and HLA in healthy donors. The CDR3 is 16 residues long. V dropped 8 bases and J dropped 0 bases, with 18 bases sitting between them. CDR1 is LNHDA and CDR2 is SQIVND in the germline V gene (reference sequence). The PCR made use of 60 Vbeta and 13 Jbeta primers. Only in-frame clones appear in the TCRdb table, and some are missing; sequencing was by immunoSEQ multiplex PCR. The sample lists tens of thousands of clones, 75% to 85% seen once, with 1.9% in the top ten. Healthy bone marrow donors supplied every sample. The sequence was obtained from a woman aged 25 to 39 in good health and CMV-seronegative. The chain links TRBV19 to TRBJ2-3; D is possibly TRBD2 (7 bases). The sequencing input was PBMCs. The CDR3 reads CASPTGGAPSTDTQYF. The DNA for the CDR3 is TGTGCCAGTCCCACTGGGGGGGCCCCTAGCACAGATACGCAGTATTTT. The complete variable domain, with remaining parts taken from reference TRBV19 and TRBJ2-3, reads DGGITQSPKYLFRKEGQNVTLSCEQNLNHDAMYWYRQDPGQGLRLIYYSQIVNDFQKGDIAEGYSVSREKKESFPLTVTSAQKNPTAFYLCASPTGGAPSTDTQYFGPGTRLTVL.